The clone carrying this TCR beta chain has a handful of counts. Its matching antigen is unknown. The data were obtained in a study of identical twins. A universal primer site was added by template switching, and unique molecular identifiers were carried by the cDNA. MiXCR was run by TCRdb on the 5' RACE reads, yielding one entry per CDR3 protein. Altogether 690,000 or so distinct CDR3 sequences are present, 6% to 6.5% being singletons, with the ten largest covering roughly 1.8%. Study-wide results and limits: It was possible that invariant MAIT and iNKT cells partly confounded the zero-insertion analyses. Among out-of-frame alpha sequences shared by twins, low generation probability occurred in excess.

Germline CDR1 and CDR2: KGHSH and LQKENI. This CDR3 region has 17 residues. With 2 bases removed from V and 4 bases from J, the gap between germline ends came to 19 bases. The chain employs TRBV18 and TRBJ2-3; D possibly corresponds to TRBD1 (5 bases). This receptor was taken from a man between 18 and 29 years old in good health. What was sequenced was naive T cells sorted from blood. The chain's CDR3 is CASSPAGRQGEADTQYF. The CDR3 nucleotides read TGTGCCAGCTCACCAGCCGGCCGGCAGGGCGAGGCAGATACGCAGTATTTT. Together with reference TRBV18 and TRBJ2-3, the CDR3 gives the full variable domain: NAGVMQNPRHLVRRRGQEARLRCSPMKGHSHVYWYRQLPEEGLKFMVYLQKENIIDESGMPKERFSAEFPKEGPSILRIQQVVRGDSAAYFCASSPAGRQGEADTQYFGPGTRLTVL.